These T cell receptor beta chains were read from a single sample in a study of T cells after yellow fever vaccination. Each CDR3 protein gets one entry after TCRdb re-called the 5' RACE reads with MiXCR. The data hold a few hundred thousand distinct CDR3 sequences, with approximately 4% observed a single time. This material consisted of PBMCs, taken 5 days after the yellow fever booster vaccination. These receptors all stem from a man aged 18 to 35 who received the YFV17D yellow fever vaccine. Both conserved end residues are part of each CDR3. Clone sizes are given selectively: once, few, many, or a class where the clone is expanded.

V,size,CDR3
TRBV4-1,.,CASSQGWSTGNTIYF
TRBV28,many,CASSSGTGIETQYF
TRBV13,many,CASSPRGALGGDTQYF
TRBV20-1,.,CSANRVSGANVLTF
TRBV6-2/TRBV6-3,many,CASSGYRGVTEAFF
TRBV6-2/TRBV6-3,few,CASSYGGDGDNEQFF
TRBV7-2,.,CASSLEGGYRFF
TRBV5-1,few,CASSRNLQVSNTEAFF
TRBV11-2,many,CASSPTDNNSPLHF
TRBV6-2/TRBV6-3,.,CASSYSSTGLNQPQHF
TRBV20-1,few,CSAREGGSDTQYF
TRBV18,many,CASSPGLGRDTQYF
TRBV6-6,few,CASSHRDRSGRVSPLHF
TRBV20-1,.,CSAAGGEEKLFF
TRBV30,few,CALAWGQGNYEQYF
TRBV12-3/TRBV12-4,.,CASSLGGENNEQFF
TRBV5-1,few,CASSLSLPGTSYNSPLHF
TRBV6-5,.,CASSYLLGALPGYTF
TRBV6-6,few,CASSLREGAANEKLFF
TRBV11-2,many,CASSPVRAESYEQYF
TRBV7-7,many,CASSEGPGTDSGNTIYF
TRBV7-2,.,CASSLALLETQYF
TRBV4-1,.,CASSQEGNSNQPQHF
TRBV4-3,many,CASSQELAGSSGANVLTF
TRBV6-2/TRBV6-3,many,CASSRQGGNGELFF
TRBV9,few,CASSVQGGSTDTQYF
TRBV7-2,.,CASSLASGTRDTQYF
TRBV29-1,few,CSVAGIGTKNIQYF
TRBV29-1,.,CSVVRGFAGYTF
TRBV5-1,once,CASSSGGQGTDAFF
TRBV2,many,CASSGDRAGANVLTF
TRBV28,.,CASSWGLAGAGETQYF
TRBV7-9,many,CASSPPKTGSAKNIQYF
TRBV6-5,few,CASSWRTVNTGELFF
TRBV11-2,.,CASSFGTGGNQPQHF
TRBV4-2,few,CASSPADLTGMETQYF
TRBV3-1,few,CASSSRTGQNYGYTF
TRBV20-1,many,CSAATTGFSQPQHF
TRBV5-1,many,CASSSQGGTNEKLFF
TRBV13,few,CASSLGQGNPYF
TRBV20-1,few,CSASPGTGATDTQYF
TRBV27,once,CASSYRTADSSYEQYF
TRBV6-2/TRBV6-3,many,CASSHTRLDNEQFF
TRBV5-5,few,CASSFARAGELFF
TRBV4-1,many,CASSPATNTEAFF
TRBV4-2,.,CASSLFAEKLFF
TRBV28,few,CASSFLAGSTDTQYF
TRBV6-5,few,CASRKGGAYNSPLHF
TRBV18,many,CASSPATINEQFF
TRBV2,many,CASSTRLLAGANTGELFF
TRBV4-2,few,CASSKDRDPPQHF
TRBV7-2,.,CASSRVASGGIDTQYF
TRBV5-1,.,CASSLGVDGLINTIYF